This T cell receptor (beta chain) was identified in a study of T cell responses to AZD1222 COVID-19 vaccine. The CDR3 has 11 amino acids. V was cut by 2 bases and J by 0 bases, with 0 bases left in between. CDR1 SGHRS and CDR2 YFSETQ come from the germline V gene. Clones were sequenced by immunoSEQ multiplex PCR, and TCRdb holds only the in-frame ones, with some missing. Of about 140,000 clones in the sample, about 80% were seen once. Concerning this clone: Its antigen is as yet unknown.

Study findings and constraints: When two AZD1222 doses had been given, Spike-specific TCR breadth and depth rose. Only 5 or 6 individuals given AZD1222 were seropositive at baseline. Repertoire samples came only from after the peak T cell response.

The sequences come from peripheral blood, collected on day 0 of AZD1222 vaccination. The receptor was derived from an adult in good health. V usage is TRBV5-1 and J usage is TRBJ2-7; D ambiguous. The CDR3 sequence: CASSFSYEQYF. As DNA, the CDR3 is TGCGCCAGCAGCTTCTCCTACGAGCAGTACTTC.